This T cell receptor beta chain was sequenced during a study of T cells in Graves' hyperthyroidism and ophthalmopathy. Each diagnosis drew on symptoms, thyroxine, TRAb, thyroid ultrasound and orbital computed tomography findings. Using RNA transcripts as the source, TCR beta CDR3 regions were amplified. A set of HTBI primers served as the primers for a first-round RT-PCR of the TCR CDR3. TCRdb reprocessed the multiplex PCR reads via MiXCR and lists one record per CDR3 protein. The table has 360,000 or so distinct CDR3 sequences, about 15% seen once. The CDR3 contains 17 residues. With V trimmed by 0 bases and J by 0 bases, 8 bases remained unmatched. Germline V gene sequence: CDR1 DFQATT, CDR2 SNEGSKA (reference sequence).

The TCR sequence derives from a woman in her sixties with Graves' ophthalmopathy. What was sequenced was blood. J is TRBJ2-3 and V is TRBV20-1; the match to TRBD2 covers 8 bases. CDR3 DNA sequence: TGCAGTGCTAGAGATCGGGAGGGACTGCGGAGCACAGATACGCAGTATTTT. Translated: CSARDREGLRSTDTQYF.